The present TCR beta chain was sequenced within a study of shared clonotypes between healthy human individuals. This CDR3 comprises 14 residues. Trimming shortened V by 3 bases and J by 4 bases, and 12 bases separated the two germline ends. Germline V CDR1 and CDR2: WNHNN, SYGVQD (reference sequence). Sequenced by immunoSEQ multiplex PCR; TCRdb stores in-frame clones only, minus some. The sample has 170,000 or so clones, 66% seen once; the top ten hold roughly 10%. The source of this sequence is a man aged 30 to 39 in good health. The V call is TRBV10-1, the J call TRBJ1-2; the D is unclear. Sequencing was performed on memory CD4+ T cells sorted from blood. Subset in this sample: CD45RA-negative fraction. In DNA form, the CDR3 reads TGCGCCAGCAGTGACCACAGCATGGGCTATGGCTACACCTTC. It translates to CASSDHSMGYGYTF.